One and the same sample provided the 16 T cell receptor beta chains below, sequenced in a study of Ad26.COV2.S vaccination and SARS-CoV-2 variants. Clones were sequenced by immunoSEQ multiplex PCR, and TCRdb holds only the in-frame ones, with some missing. The table has about 350,000 clones, approximately 81% seen once. The treatment denotes: some 20 received Ad26.COV2.S at low or high dose, single or two shots; about 5 received placebo; per-sample allocation not given. Samples were taken on day 63 after the first vaccine or placebo injection. The sample consisted of peripheral blood, taken in a trial of Ad26.COV2.S vaccine versus placebo. The receptors here all came from a person aged 18-60 years who received the Ad26.COV2.S COVID-19 vaccine or a placebo.

The CDR3, as DNA: TGTGCCAGCAGTCCTACAGTGCCTCCGGGTGGCTACACCTTC. Translated, it gives CASSPTVPPGGYTF. This chain uses TRBV6-5 with TRBJ1-2; no firm D call. CDR1 MNHEY and CDR2 SVGAGI come from the germline V gene. Trimming stripped 5 bases from V and 7 bases from J, with 17 bases between. The length of the CDR3 is 14 residues.

The CDR3 DNA is TGTGCCAGTAGTATCGGAGCCTCTAACTATGGCTACACCTTC. Translation: CASSIGASNYGYTF. V usage is TRBV19 and J usage is TRBJ1-2; D is undetermined. CDR3 size: 14 residues. Germline assignment: CDR1 LNHDA and CDR2 SQIVND (reference sequence). The ends were cut back, 3 bases at V and 0 bases at J, with 8 bases in the middle.

As to this clone: Within the sample, other DNA sequences also encode this same CDR3. The chain is built from TRBV4-3 and TRBJ1-5; D call uncertain. Trimming cost V 0 bases and J 1 base, with 4 bases left between them. CDR1 and CDR2 from the germline V gene are LGHNA and YSLEER. The CDR3 has 14 amino acids. CDR3 sequence (DNA): TGCGCCAGCAGCCAAGATCTGAGCAATCAGCCCCAGCATTTT. Protein: CASSQDLSNQPQHF.

The rearrangement links TRBV30 to TRBJ1-2; D possibly corresponds to TRBD1 (6 bases). V shed 4 bases and J shed 9 bases, with 15 bases lying between them. Germline V gives CDR1 GTSNPN, CDR2 SVGIG (reference sequence). The CDR3 sequence is 12 residues long. This chain's CDR3 is CAWTEGGESYTF. The CDR3 nucleotides are TGTGCCTGGACCGAAGGGGGGGAGAGCTACACCTTC.

This clone came up once. The chain uses TRBV18 and TRBJ1-6; D uncertain. Trimming removed 2 bases at V and 10 bases at J, with 12 bases between. CDR3 length: 14 residues. Looked up from germline, CDR1 is KGHSH and CDR2 is LQKENI. In DNA, the CDR3 is TGTGCCAGCTCACCATTGGACCTCGGGTCACCCCTCCACTTT. As protein: CASSPLDLGSPLHF.

This clone was seen only a few times. This chain links TRBV6-5 with TRBJ2-1; a possible D gene is TRBD2 (5 bases). Germline V gives CDR1 MNHEY, CDR2 SVGAGI. Trimming stripped 4 bases from V and 10 bases from J, with 11 bases between. This CDR3 has 12 residues. As DNA, the CDR3 is TGTGCCAGCAGTTCCCCACCGGGGGAGCAGTTCTTC. This codes for CASSSPPGEQFF.

V gene TRBV6-5 combines with J gene TRBJ2-7, with 8 positions matching TRBD1. The CDR3 loop spans 13 amino acids. Trimming cost V 4 bases and J 6 bases; bases outside gene matches: 5. CDR1 MNHEY and CDR2 SVGAGI come from the germline V gene. CDR3 DNA sequence: TGTGCCAGCAGTTTCTCCGGGACAGGCGAGCAGTACTTC. Protein: CASSFSGTGEQYF.

The CDR3 sequence: CATSDLSNRGETQYF. The CDR3 region has the DNA TGTGCCACCAGTGACCTGAGTAACAGGGGGGAGACCCAGTACTTC. The J gene is TRBJ2-5, the V gene TRBV24-1, with 8 bases that match TRBD1. CDR3 length: 15 amino acids. The V and J ends lost 4 bases and 5 bases, in that order; junction bases with no gene match: 8. The V gene's germline CDR1 is KGHDR and CDR2 SFDVKD.

This rearrangement joins TRBV6-4 to TRBJ2-3; 9 bases map to TRBD2. The V and J ends lost 4 bases and 2 bases, in that order; junction bases with no gene match: 7. Germline assignment: CDR1 MRHNA and CDR2 SNTAGT. The CDR3 sequence is 16 residues long. For the CDR3, the DNA is TGTGCCAGCAGTGTCGTCGCTAGCGGGGCCACAGATACGCAGTATTTT. Amino acids: CASSVVASGATDTQYF.

This chain connects TRBV2 to TRBJ2-3, with D perhaps matching TRBD2 (5 bases). The V end lost 7 bases, the J end lost 9 bases, and 14 bases lay between the germline ends. Germline CDR1 SNHLY, CDR2 FYNNEI. The CDR3 contains 12 residues. CDR3 region: CASKGRESTQYF. DNA for the CDR3: TGTGCCAGCAAAGGACGGGAATCGACGCAGTATTTT.

The chain's CDR3 is CASSQVGQGATEAFF. The CDR3 DNA reads as TGCGCCAGCAGCCAAGTGGGACAGGGGGCGACTGAAGCTTTCTTT. The chain employs TRBV4-1 and TRBJ1-1; 12 nucleotides match TRBD1. Germline lookup yields CDR1 MGHRA and CDR2 YSYEKL. With V trimmed by 1 base and J by 5 bases, 2 bases remained unmatched. The CDR3 loop spans 15 amino acids.

This clone was counted a single time. The chain is built from TRBV7-9 and TRBJ2-7; D may be TRBD2 (5 bases). The CDR3 sequence is 12 residues long. Germline V gene sequence: CDR1 SEHNR, CDR2 FQNEAQ (reference sequence). Trimming removed 5 bases from V and 4 bases from J, with 9 bases in between. The CDR3 sequence is CASSQEVYEQYF. The DNA for the CDR3 is TGTGCCAGCAGCCAGGAGGTGTACGAGCAGTACTTC.

The V gene is TRBV5-1, the J gene TRBJ2-5; no reliable D call. CDR1 is SGHRS and CDR2 is YFSETQ in the germline V gene. Trimming removed 6 bases at V and 3 bases at J, with 15 bases between. The CDR3 length is 14 residues. The DNA of the CDR3 is TGCGCCAGCACCACTACCCCGGGTAAAGAGACCCAGTACTTC. This encodes CASTTTPGKETQYF.

The chain recombines TRBV10-3 with TRBJ2-7; D perhaps matches TRBD1 (5 bases). Germline loops: CDR1 ENHRY, CDR2 SYGVKD. Between the trimmed V and J ends, which lost 6 bases and 3 bases, there was a span of 9 bases. The CDR3 runs to 12 residues. The CDR3 is CAIRADSYEQYF. The CDR3 bases are TGTGCCATCAGGGCAGACAGCTACGAGCAGTACTTC.

The V gene is TRBV10-3, the J gene TRBJ2-3; D is tentatively TRBD1 or TRBD2 (5 bases each). V lost 1 base to trimming and J lost 0 bases, with 17 bases between them. The CDR3 extends over 18 amino acids. CDR1 is ENHRY and CDR2 is SYGVKD in the germline V gene. The CDR3 DNA reads TGTGCCATCAGTGAGTACTCCGGGACGCGCCATAGCACAGATACGCAGTATTTT. This sequence encodes CAISEYSGTRHSTDTQYF.

This sequence joins TRBV4-1 and TRBJ1-6, with TRBD1 matching 7 bases. The germline gives CDR1 MGHRA, CDR2 YSYEKL. J lost 14 bases, V lost 1 base, and 8 bases had no gene match. This CDR3 comprises 14 residues. The CDR3, as DNA: TGCGCCAGCAGCCAAGGATGGCAGGGGGATACCCTCCACTTT. Its protein product is CASSQGWQGDTLHF.